The next 25 T cell receptor beta chains were all read from a single sample in a study of cytomegalovirus exposure and HLA in healthy donors. PCR employed 60 Vbeta and 13 Jbeta primers. Some clones are missing from TCRdb's copy, which holds only in-frame ones; the method was immunoSEQ multiplex PCR. The sample consists of about 160,000 clones, around three quarters of them appearing once. What was sequenced was PBMCs. Every receptor here comes from a woman aged 40 to 55 in good health and CMV-seronegative.

V gene TRBV7-3 combines with J gene TRBJ2-1, with D perhaps TRBD2 (5 bases). Germline lookup yields CDR1 SGHTA and CDR2 FQGTGA. The CDR3 consists of 16 residues. Trimming removed 1 base from V and 0 bases from J, with 10 bases in between. CDR3 sequence: CASSLNAGDSYNEQFF. CDR3 nucleotide sequence: TGTGCCAGCAGCTTAAACGCGGGCGACTCCTACAATGAGCAGTTCTTC.

This clone came up a few times. The chain is built from TRBV6-1 and TRBJ1-2, with 9 positions matching TRBD1. The CDR3 has 16 amino acids. Germline trimming cut 3 bases from V and 3 bases from J; bases unmatched to any gene: 8. Germline V CDR1 and CDR2: MNHNS, SASEGT. CDR3 bases: TGTGCCAGCAGTGATAAATTTACAGGGGGCTACTATGGCTACACCTTC. Translated: CASSDKFTGGYYGYTF.

The chain recombines TRBV7-3 with TRBJ2-5; 7 bases are shared with TRBD2. V lost 5 bases to trimming and J lost 0 bases; unmatched junction nucleotides: 6. The CDR3 length is 15 residues. CDR1 SGHTA and CDR2 FQGTGA come from the germline V gene. CDR3 bases: TGTGCCAGCAGCAACGCAGCGGGGAACCAAGAGACCCAGTACTTC. Its protein is CASSNAAGNQETQYF. The full variable domain, its missing parts supplied by reference TRBV7-3 and TRBJ2-5, is GAGVSQTPSNKVTEKGKYVELRCDPISGHTALYWYRQSLGQGPEFLIYFQGTGAADDSGLPNDRFFAVRPEGSVSTLKIQRTERGDSAVYLCASSNAAGNQETQYFGPGTRLLVL.

The sample holds one count of this clone. The V and J genes are TRBV15 and TRBJ1-4, with TRBD1 matching 8 bases. The CDR3 totals 15 residues. The germline CDR1 and CDR2 sequences are LNHNV and YYDKDF (reference sequence). V was clipped by 5 bases and J by 5 bases; unmatched bases: 7. The CDR3 DNA reads TGTGCCACCAGCCTAAGGACAGGGAGGAATGAAAAACTGTTTTTT. Protein product: CATSLRTGRNEKLFF.

The chain has TRBV30 and TRBJ2-6, with D perhaps matching TRBD1 (5 bases). The CDR3 has 16 amino acids. Deletions cut 2 bases from V and 4 bases from J, with 15 bases between. Germline CDR1 GTSNPN, CDR2 SVGIG (reference sequence). As DNA, the CDR3 is TGTGCCTGGAGTCCACGGACGAAGGGGGGGGCCAACGTCCTGACTTTC. Its protein is CAWSPRTKGGANVLTF.

The chain links TRBV9 to TRBJ2-2, with a weak D call TRBD1 (6 bases). The V gene's germline CDR1 is SGDLS and CDR2 YYNGEE. The V gene lost 0 bases and the J gene lost 5 bases, with 11 bases spanning the gap. The CDR3 is 15 residues long. CDR3: CASSVGGLMTGELFF. In nucleotides, the CDR3 is TGTGCCAGCAGCGTAGGGGGGCTTATGACCGGGGAGCTGTTTTTT.

This clone was seen more than once but under ten times. This chain connects TRBV5-1 to TRBJ2-7; 11 bases fit TRBD2. There are 16 residues in the CDR3. J was trimmed by 0 bases and V by 2 bases; bases with no gene match: 4. CDR1 and CDR2 from the germline V gene are SGHRS and YFSETQ. The CDR3 spells CASSFTSGRFSYEQYF. In nucleotides, the CDR3 is TGCGCCAGCAGCTTTACTAGCGGGAGATTCTCCTACGAGCAGTACTTC.

The chain recombines TRBV30 with TRBJ1-1; 7 bases map to TRBD1. Germline lookup yields CDR1 GTSNPN and CDR2 SVGIG (reference sequence). Germline trimming cut 8 bases from V and 5 bases from J; bases unmatched to any gene: 8. The CDR3 contains 12 residues. CDR3 residues: CARGRGLTEAFF. CDR3 DNA sequence: TGTGCCCGGGGTAGGGGGCTGACTGAAGCTTTCTTT.

V and J are TRBV7-2 and TRBJ1-1, with 9 bases aligning to TRBD1. V was clipped by 5 bases and J by 3 bases; unmatched bases: 7. This CDR3 is 15 amino acids long. Germline V gene lookup returns CDR1 SGHTA and CDR2 FQGNSA. DNA for the CDR3: TGTGCCAGCAGCCCTCAACAGGGGGCGGACACTGAAGCTTTCTTT. Translated: CASSPQQGADTEAFF.

This clone was counted only a few times. The J gene is TRBJ2-3, the V gene TRBV6-1; D gene unclear. V was clipped by 3 bases and J by 6 bases, with 10 bases between them. From germline, CDR1 is MNHNS and CDR2 SASEGT. This CDR3 is 13 amino acids long. CDR3 bases: TGTGCCAGCAGTGACCTAGATATCGATACGCAGTATTTT. Its translation is CASSDLDIDTQYF.

This rearrangement joins TRBV11-2 to TRBJ1-2, with 8 bases matching TRBD1. The trim removed 4 bases at V and 6 bases at J, leaving 7 bases unmatched. The CDR3 runs 14 residues. CDR1 SGHAT and CDR2 FQNNGV come from the germline V gene. The CDR3: CASSSSGGADGYTF. The CDR3 DNA follows: TGTGCCAGCAGCTCCTCAGGGGGCGCCGATGGCTACACCTTC.

On this clone itself: Its ends do not fully match the called genes, so a read error is possible. This chain links TRBV6-6 with TRBJ2-1; 13 bases match TRBD2. CDR1 and CDR2 from the germline V gene are MNHNY and SVGAGI (reference sequence). The CDR3 contains 15 residues. The DNA for the CDR3 is TGTGCCGGCAGGACTAGCGGGAGCTCCTACAATGAGCAGTTCTTC. It is translated as CAGRTSGSSYNEQFF.

This rearrangement joins TRBV19 to TRBJ2-1, with 9 nucleotides matching TRBD2. CDR3 length: 16 amino acids. The junction had 11 bases not matched to a gene; V was cut back by 3 bases and J by 8 bases. Germline V gene sequence: CDR1 LNHDA, CDR2 SQIVND (reference sequence). CDR3 nucleotide sequence: TGTGCCAGTAGTATTTCTAGCGGGACTACCCGATATGAGCAGTTCTTC. Encoded protein: CASSISSGTTRYEQFF.

The chain joins TRBV7-6 to TRBJ2-7; 7 positions match TRBD2. J was trimmed by 1 base and V by 2 bases; bases with no gene match: 20. Germline CDR1 is SGHVS and CDR2 is FNYEAQ. The CDR3 extends over 20 amino acids. The CDR3 coding sequence is TGTGCCAGCAGCTTAAAATCCTGGCGGGAGTCAAAATATTCATCCTACGAGCAGTACTTC. As protein: CASSLKSWRESKYSSYEQYF.

V usage is TRBV15 and J usage is TRBJ1-4, with D perhaps matching TRBD1 (5 bases). V was cut by 1 base and J by 8 bases, with 14 bases left in between. Germline CDR1 and CDR2: LNHNV and YYDKDF (reference sequence). The CDR3 consists of 15 residues. CDR3 DNA sequence: TGTGCCACCAGCAGAGTGGGGGGAGTAGACGAAAAACTGTTTTTT. It is translated as CATSRVGGVDEKLFF.

V is TRBV5-8 and J is TRBJ1-2, with 7 bases fitting TRBD1. CDR1 and CDR2 (germline): SGHTS, YDEGEE. Trimming at V came to 1 base and at J to 2 bases, leaving 2 bases not matched to a gene. This CDR3 has 14 residues. CDR3 in amino acids: CASSLPGGNYGYTF. DNA of the CDR3: TGTGCCAGCAGCTTGCCAGGGGGGAACTATGGCTACACCTTC.

Only a few counts were recorded for this clone. The chain combines TRBV11-2 with TRBJ1-1, with TRBD1 matching 7 bases. The V segment lost 1 base and the J segment 4 bases; nucleotides outside the gene matches: 9. The CDR3 extends over 16 amino acids. Germline V gene data show CDR1 as SGHAT and CDR2 as FQNNGV. For the CDR3, the DNA is TGTGCCAGCAGCTTAGGTCAGGGGGGATTCCGCACTGAAGCTTTCTTT. Translating it yields CASSLGQGGFRTEAFF.

V gene TRBV29-1 combines with J gene TRBJ1-1; a possible D gene is TRBD1 (5 bases). Germline CDR1 reads SQVTM; CDR2 reads ANQGSEA. The ends were cut back, 8 bases at V and 3 bases at J, with 16 bases in the middle. This CDR3 is 13 amino acids long. DNA for the CDR3: TGCAGCCTCAAGGGGAGGTCAGACACTGAAGCTTTCTTT. The encoded protein is CSLKGRSDTEAFF.

This chain links TRBV21-1 with TRBJ2-2; the D call TRBD1 from the table was never checked on the DNA. TRBV21-1 is labeled a pseudogene. The CDR3 runs 18 residues. The CDR3 sequence is CASSSSEDRDRNTGELFF. CDR3 coding DNA: TGTGCCAGCAGCTCATCCGAGGACAGGGATCGGAACACCGGGGAGCTGTTTTTT.

The rearrangement uses TRBV6-5 and TRBJ1-1; no clear D. The CDR3 spans 11 residues. CDR1 is MNHEY and CDR2 is SVGAGI in the germline V gene. V was pared by 7 bases and J by 1 base, with 4 bases between. The CDR3 is CASKQNTEAFF. The CDR3 bases are TGTGCCAGCAAGCAGAACACTGAAGCTTTCTTT.

The J gene is TRBJ2-2, the V gene TRBV30; 9 positions match TRBD2. Germline lookup yields CDR1 GTSNPN and CDR2 SVGIG (reference sequence). CDR3 length equals 16 residues. Trimming took 2 bases from V and 6 from J; bases not matched to a gene: 10. The CDR3 sequence: CAWSQGLAGNPGELFF. In DNA, the CDR3 is TGTGCCTGGAGTCAGGGGCTAGCGGGGAATCCCGGGGAGCTGTTTTTT.

This clone was observed once. The chain has TRBV5-1 and TRBJ1-1; the D gene is possibly TRBD1 (5 bases). Germline V CDR1 and CDR2: SGHRS, YFSETQ. The ends were cut back, 0 bases at V and 6 bases at J, with 9 bases in the middle. This CDR3 is built from 13 residues. This CDR3 reads CASSLEDRAEAFF. CDR3 sequence (DNA): TGCGCCAGCAGCTTGGAAGACAGAGCTGAAGCTTTCTTT.

The chain is built from TRBV2 and TRBJ1-1, with 12 positions matching TRBD1. Germline V CDR1 and CDR2: SNHLY, FYNNEI. V trimming: 6 bases; J trimming: 5 bases; junction bases outside the gene matches: 7. This CDR3 has 15 amino acids. Here the CDR3 DNA reads TGTGCCAGCAGCTCCAGGGGACAGGGGGCAACTGAAGCTTTCTTT. Translated: CASSSRGQGATEAFF. The whole variable domain, remainder taken from reference TRBV2 and TRBJ1-1, is EPEVTQTPSHQVTQMGQEVILRCVPISNHLYFYWYRQILGQKVEFLVSFYNNEISEKSEIFDDQFSVERPDGSNFTLKIRSTKLEDSAMYFCASSSRGQGATEAFFGQGTRLTVV.

The V and J genes are TRBV9 and TRBJ1-2; perhaps TRBD1 as D (6 bases). The CDR3 contains 13 residues. The V end was cut by 4 bases, the J end by 4 bases, with 11 bases between. In germline, CDR1 is SGDLS, CDR2 YYNGEE. The CDR3 reads CASSQGTFYGYTF. The CDR3 DNA sequence: TGTGCCAGCAGCCAAGGGACATTCTATGGCTACACCTTC.

The V call is TRBV28, the J call TRBJ2-2; D is ambiguous. Germline assignment: CDR1 MDHEN and CDR2 SYDVKM. The CDR3 loop spans 13 amino acids. V gave up 3 bases and J gave up 2 bases, with 4 bases separating them. The CDR3, as DNA: TGTGCCAGCAGTTTCAGTAACACCGGGGAGCTGTTTTTT. Protein: CASSFSNTGELFF.